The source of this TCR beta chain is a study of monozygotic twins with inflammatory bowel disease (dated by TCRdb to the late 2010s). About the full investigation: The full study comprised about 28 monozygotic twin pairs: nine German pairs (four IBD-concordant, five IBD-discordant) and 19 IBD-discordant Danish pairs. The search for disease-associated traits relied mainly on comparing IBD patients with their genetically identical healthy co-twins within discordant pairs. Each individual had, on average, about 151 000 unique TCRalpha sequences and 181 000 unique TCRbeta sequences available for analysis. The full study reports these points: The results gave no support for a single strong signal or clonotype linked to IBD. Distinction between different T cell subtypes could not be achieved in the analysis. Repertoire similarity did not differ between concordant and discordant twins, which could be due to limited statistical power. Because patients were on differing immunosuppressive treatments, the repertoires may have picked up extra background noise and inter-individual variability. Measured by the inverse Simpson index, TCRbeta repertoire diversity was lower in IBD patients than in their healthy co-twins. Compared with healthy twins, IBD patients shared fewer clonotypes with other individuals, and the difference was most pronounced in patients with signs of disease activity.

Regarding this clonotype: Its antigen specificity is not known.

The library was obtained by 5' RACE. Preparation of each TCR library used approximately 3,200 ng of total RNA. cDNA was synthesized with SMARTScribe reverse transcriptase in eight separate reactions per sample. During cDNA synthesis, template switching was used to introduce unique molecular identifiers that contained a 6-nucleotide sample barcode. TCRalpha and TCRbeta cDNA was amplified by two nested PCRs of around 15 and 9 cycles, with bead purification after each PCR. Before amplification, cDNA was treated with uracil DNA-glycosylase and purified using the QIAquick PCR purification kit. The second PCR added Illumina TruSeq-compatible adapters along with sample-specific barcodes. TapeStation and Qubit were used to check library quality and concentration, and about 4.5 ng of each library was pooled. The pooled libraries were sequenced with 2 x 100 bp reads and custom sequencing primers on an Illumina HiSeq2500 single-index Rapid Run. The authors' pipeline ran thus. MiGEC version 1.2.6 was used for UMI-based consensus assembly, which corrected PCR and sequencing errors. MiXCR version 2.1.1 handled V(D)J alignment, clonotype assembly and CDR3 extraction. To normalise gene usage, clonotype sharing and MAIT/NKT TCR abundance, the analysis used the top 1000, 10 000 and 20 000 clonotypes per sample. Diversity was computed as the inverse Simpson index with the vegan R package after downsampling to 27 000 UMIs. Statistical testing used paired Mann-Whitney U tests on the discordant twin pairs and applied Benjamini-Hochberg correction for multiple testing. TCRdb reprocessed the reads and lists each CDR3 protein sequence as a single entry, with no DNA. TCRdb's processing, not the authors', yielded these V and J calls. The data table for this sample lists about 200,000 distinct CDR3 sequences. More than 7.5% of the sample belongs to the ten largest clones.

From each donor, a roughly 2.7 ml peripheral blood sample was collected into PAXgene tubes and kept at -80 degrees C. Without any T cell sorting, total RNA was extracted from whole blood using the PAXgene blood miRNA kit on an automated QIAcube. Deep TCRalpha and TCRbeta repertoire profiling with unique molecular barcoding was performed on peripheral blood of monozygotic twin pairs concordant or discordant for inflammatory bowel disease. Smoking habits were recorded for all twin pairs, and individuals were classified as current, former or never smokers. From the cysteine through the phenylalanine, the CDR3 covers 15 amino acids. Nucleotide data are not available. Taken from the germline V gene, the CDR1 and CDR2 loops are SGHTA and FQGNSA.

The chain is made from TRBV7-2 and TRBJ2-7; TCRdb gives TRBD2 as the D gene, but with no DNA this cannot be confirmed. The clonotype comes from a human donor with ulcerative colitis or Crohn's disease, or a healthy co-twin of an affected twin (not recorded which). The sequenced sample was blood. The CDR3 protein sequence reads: CASSLGGTSAYEQYF.